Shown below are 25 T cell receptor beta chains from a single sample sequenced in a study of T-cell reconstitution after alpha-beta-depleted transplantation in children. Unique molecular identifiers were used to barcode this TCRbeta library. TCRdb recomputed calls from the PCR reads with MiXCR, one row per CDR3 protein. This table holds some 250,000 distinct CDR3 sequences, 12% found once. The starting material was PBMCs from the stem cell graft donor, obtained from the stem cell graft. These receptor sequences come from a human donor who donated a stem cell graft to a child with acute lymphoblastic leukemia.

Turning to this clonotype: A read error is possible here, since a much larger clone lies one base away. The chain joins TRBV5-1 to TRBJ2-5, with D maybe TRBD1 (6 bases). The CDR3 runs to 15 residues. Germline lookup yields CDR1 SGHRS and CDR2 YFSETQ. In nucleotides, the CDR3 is TGCGCCAGCAAACTCCGGCAGGGGCATCAAGAGACCCACTACTTC. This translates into CASKLRQGHQETHYF.

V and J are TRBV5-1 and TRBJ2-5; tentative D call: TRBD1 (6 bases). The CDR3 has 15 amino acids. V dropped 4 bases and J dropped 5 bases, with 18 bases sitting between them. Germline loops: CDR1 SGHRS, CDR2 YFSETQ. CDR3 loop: CASSPTQGRGETQYF. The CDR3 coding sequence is TGCGCCAGCAGCCCTACACAGGGCCGAGGGGAGACCCAGTACTTC.

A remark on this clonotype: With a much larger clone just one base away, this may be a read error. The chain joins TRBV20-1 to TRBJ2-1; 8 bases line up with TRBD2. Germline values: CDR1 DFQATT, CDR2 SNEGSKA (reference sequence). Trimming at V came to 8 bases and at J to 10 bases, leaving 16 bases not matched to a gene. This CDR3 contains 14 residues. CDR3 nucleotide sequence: TGCAGTACTCCTCGAGGAGCGGGAGCCCCCGAGCAGTTCTTC. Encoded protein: CSTPRGAGAPEQFF.

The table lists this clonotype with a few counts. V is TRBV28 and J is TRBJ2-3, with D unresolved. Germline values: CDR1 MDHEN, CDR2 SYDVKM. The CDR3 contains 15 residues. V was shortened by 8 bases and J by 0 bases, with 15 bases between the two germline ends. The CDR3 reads CASPPATPSTDTQYF. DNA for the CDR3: TGTGCCAGCCCCCCGGCGACCCCTAGCACAGATACGCAGTATTTT. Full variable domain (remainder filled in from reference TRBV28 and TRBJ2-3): DVKVTQSSRYLVKRTGEKVFLECVQDMDHENMFWYRQDPGLGLRLIYFSYDVKMKEKGDIPEGYSVSREKKERFSLILESASTNQTSMYLCASPPATPSTDTQYFGPGTRLTVL.

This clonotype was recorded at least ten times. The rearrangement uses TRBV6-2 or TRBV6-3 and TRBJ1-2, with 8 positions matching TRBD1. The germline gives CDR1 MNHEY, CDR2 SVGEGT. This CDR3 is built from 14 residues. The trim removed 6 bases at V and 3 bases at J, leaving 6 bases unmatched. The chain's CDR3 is CASRPPGQDYGYTF. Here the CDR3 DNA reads TGTGCCAGCAGGCCACCGGGACAGGACTATGGCTACACCTTC.

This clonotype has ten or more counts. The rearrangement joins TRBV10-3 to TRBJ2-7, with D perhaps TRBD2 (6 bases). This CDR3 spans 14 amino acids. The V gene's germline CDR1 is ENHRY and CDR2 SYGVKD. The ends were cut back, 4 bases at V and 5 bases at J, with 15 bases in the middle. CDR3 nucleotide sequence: TGTGCCATCAGTGCGTCTAGCGAGTCGAACGAGCAGTACTTC. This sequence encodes CAISASSESNEQYF.

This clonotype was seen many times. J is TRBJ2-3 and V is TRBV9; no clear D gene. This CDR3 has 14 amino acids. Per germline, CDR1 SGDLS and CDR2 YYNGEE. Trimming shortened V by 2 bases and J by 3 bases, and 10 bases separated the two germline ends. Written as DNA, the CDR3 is TGTGCCAGCAGCGTCCTCATGGGGACAGATACGCAGTATTTT. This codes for CASSVLMGTDTQYF.

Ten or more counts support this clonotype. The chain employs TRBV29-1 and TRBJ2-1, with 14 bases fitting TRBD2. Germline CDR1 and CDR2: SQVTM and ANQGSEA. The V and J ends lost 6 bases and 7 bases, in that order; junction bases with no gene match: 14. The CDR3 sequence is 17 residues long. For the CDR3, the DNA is TGCAGCGTACTCGGACTAGCGGGAGGAGGGGTTTTTAATGAGCAGTTCTTC. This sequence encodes CSVLGLAGGGVFNEQFF.

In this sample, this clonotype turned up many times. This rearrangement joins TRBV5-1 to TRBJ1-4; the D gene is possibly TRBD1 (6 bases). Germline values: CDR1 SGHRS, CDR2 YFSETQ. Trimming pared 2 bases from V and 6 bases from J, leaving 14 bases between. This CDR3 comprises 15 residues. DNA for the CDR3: TGCGCCAGCAGCTTCCGAGCAGGGGAGGATGAAAAACTGTTTTTT. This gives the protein CASSFRAGEDEKLFF.

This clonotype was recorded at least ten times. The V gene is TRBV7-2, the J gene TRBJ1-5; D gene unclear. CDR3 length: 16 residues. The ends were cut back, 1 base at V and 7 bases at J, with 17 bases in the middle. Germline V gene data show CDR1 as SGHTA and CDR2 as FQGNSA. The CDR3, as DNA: TGTGCCAGCAGCTTAGGAGGGCTCCGCGGTAAGCAGCCCCAGCATTTT. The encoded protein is CASSLGGLRGKQPQHF.

CDR3 residues: CASGLGNRETDTQYF. For the CDR3, the DNA is TGTGCTAGTGGTTTGGGTAACAGGGAAACAGATACGCAGTATTTT. J is TRBJ2-3 and V is TRBV12-5; a weak D match, TRBD1 (6 bases). The germline CDR1 and CDR2 sequences are LGHNT and FRNRAP. The CDR3 sequence is 15 residues long. V dropped 1 base and J dropped 3 bases, with 11 bases sitting between them. Based on the CDR3 plus reference TRBV12-5 and TRBJ2-3, the full variable domain is DARVTQTPRHKVTEMGQEVTMRCQPILGHNTVFWYRQTMMQGLELLAYFRNRAPLDDSGMPKDRFSAEMPDATLATLKIQPSEPRDSAVYFCASGLGNRETDTQYFGPGTRLTVL.

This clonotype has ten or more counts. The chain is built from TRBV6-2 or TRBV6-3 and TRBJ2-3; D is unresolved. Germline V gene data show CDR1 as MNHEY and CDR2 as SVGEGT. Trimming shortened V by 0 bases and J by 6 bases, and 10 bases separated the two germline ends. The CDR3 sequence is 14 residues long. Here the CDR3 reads CASSYSTFHDTQYF. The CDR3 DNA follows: TGTGCCAGCAGTTACTCGACTTTCCACGATACGCAGTATTTT.

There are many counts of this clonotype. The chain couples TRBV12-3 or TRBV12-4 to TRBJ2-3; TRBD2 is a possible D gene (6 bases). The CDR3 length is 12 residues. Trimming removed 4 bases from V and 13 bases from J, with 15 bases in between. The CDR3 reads CASSSALREEYF. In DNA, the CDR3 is TGTGCCAGCAGTTCCGCTCTCAGGGAGGAGTATTTT.

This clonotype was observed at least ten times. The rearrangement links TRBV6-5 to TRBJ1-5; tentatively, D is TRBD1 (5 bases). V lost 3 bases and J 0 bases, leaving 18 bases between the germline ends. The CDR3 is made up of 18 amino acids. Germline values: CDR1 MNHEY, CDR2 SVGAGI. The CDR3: CASSYNHRRLYSNQPQHF. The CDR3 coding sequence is TGTGCCAGCAGTTATAACCACAGGCGACTTTATAGCAATCAGCCCCAGCATTTT.

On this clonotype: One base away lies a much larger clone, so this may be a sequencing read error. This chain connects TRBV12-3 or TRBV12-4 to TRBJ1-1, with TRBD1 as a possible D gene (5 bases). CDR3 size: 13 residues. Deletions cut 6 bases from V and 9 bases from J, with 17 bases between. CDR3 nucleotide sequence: TGTGCCAGCAGCCAGGACATGGGCAGACAAGCTTTCTTT. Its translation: CASSQDMGRQAFF.

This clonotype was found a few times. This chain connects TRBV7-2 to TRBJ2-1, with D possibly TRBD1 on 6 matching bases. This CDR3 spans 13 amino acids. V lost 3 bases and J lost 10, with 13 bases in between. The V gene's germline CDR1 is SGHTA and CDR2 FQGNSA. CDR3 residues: CASSFTTGREQFF. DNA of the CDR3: TGTGCCAGCAGCTTCACGACAGGTCGGGAGCAGTTCTTC.

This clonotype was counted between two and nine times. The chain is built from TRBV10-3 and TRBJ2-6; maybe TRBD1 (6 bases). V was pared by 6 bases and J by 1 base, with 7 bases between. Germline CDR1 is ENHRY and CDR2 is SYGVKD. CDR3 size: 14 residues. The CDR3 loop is CAISGQSGANVLTF. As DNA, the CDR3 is TGTGCCATCAGCGGACAGTCTGGGGCCAACGTCCTGACTTTC.

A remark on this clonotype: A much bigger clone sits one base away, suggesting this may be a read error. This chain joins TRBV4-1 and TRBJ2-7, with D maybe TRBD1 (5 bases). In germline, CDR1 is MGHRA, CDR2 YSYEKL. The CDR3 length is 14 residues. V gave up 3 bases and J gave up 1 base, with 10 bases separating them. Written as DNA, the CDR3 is TGCGCCAGCAGCCATCACAAGGGGTCCTACGAGCAGTACTTC. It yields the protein CASSHHKGSYEQYF.

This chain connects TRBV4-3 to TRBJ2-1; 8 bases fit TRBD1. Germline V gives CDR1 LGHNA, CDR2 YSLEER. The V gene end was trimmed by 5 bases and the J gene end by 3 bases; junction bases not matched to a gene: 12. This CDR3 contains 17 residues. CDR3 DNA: TGCGCCAGCAGCGTACACCCCAGGGGGCAGGGCTACAATGAGCAGTTCTTC. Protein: CASSVHPRGQGYNEQFF.

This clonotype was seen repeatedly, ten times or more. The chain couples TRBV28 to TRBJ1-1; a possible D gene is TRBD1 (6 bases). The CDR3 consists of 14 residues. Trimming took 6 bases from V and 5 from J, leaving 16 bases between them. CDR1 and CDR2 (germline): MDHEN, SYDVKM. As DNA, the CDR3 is TGTGCCAGCAGGCCTCCGGGGGCGAGAACTGAAGCTTTCTTT. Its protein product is CASRPPGARTEAFF. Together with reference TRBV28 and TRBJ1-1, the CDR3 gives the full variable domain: DVKVTQSSRYLVKRTGEKVFLECVQDMDHENMFWYRQDPGLGLRLIYFSYDVKMKEKGDIPEGYSVSREKKERFSLILESASTNQTSMYLCASRPPGARTEAFFGQGTRLTVV.

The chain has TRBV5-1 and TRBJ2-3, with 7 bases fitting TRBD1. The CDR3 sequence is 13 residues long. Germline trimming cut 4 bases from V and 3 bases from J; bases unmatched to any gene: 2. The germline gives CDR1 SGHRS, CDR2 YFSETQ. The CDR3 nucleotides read TGCGCCAGCAGCCCGGACAGGACAGATACGCAGTATTTT. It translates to CASSPDRTDTQYF.

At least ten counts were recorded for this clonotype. CDR3 sequence: CSARERTGSGTQYF. The DNA for the CDR3 is TGCAGTGCTAGAGAAAGGACAGGGAGCGGGACCCAGTACTTC. This chain links TRBV20-1 with TRBJ2-5, with 8 bases lining up with TRBD1. The V and J ends lost 0 bases and 7 bases, in that order; junction bases with no gene match: 7. From germline, CDR1 is DFQATT and CDR2 SNEGSKA (reference sequence). The CDR3 is made up of 14 amino acids.

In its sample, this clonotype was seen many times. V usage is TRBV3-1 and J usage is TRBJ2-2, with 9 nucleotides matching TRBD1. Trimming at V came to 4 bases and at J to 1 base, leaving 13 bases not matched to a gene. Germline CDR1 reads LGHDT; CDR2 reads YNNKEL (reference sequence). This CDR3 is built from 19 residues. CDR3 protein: CASSLVFDGQGKNTGELFF. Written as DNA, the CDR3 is TGTGCCAGCAGCCTCGTCTTTGATGGACAGGGGAAGAACACCGGGGAGCTGTTTTTT.

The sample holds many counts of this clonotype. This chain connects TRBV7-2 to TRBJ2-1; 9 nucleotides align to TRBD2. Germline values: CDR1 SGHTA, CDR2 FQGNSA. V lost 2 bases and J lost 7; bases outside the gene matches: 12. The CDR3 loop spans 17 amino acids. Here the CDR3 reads CASSLMAIAGAGNEQFF. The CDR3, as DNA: TGTGCCAGCAGCTTAATGGCGATAGCGGGAGCGGGGAATGAGCAGTTCTTC.

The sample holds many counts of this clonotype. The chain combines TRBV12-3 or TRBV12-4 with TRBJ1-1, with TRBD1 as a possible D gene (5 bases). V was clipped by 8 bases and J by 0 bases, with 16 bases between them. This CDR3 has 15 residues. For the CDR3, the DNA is TGTGCCAGCGATTCCTTACTGGGGGTGAACACTGAAGCTTTCTTT. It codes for CASDSLLGVNTEAFF.